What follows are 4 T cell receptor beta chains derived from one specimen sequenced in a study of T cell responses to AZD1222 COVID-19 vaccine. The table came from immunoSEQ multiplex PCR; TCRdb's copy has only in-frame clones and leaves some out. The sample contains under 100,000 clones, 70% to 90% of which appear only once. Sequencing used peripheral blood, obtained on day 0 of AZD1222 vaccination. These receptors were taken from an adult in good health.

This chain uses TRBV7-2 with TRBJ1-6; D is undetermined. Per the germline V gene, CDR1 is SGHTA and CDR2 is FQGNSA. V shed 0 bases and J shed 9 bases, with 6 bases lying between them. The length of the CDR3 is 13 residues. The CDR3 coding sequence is TGTGCCAGCAGCTTAGCGAGGAGTTCACCCCTCCACTTT. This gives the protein CASSLARSSPLHF.

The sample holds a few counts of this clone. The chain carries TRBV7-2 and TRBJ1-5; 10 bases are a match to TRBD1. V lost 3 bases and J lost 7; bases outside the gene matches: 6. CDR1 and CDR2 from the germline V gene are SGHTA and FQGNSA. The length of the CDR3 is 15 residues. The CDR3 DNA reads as TGTGCCAGCAGCTTCGGGACAGGGGTTAGCCAGCCCCAGCATTTT. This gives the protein CASSFGTGVSQPQHF. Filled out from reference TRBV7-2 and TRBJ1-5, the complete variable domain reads GAGVSQSPSNKVTEKGKDVELRCDPISGHTALYWYRQSLGQGLEFLIYFQGNSAPDKSGLPSDRFSAERTGGSVSTLTIQRTQQEDSAVYLCASSFGTGVSQPQHFGDGTRLSIL.

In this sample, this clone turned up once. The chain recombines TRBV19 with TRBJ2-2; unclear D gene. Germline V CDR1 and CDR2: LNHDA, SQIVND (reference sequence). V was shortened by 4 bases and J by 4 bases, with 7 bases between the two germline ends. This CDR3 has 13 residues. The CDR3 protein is CASSTDTTGELFF. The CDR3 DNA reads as TGTGCCAGTAGTACTGATACCACCGGGGAGCTGTTTTTT.

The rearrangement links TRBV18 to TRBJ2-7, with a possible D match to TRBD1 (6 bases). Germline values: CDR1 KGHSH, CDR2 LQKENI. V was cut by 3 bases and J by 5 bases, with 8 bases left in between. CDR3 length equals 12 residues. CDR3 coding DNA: TGTGCCAGCTCACCTCGACAGGACGAGCAGTACTTC. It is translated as CASSPRQDEQYF.